Listed below are T cell receptor beta chains from one sample, sequenced in a study of blood T cell repertoires in COVID-19. TCRdb's copy holds only in-frame clones and misses some; the assay was immunoSEQ multiplex PCR. The sample contains tens of thousands of clones, roughly 80% of which appear only once. Sequences were obtained from peripheral blood. The receptors were gathered from a man in his 70s with COVID-19, enrolled during active disease. CDR3s include the opening cysteine and the closing phenylalanine or tryptophan. Fields, in order: D gene, V gene, clone size, J gene, CDR3 DNA, CDR3 protein. D genes are given only for firm matches. Not every row has a clone size; where given, it reads once, few, many or a size class.

D: .; V: TRBV19; size: .; J: TRBJ1-2; DNA: TGTGCCAGTAGCACAACCTCGGGTCGGAGGACTAACTATGGCTACACCTTC; CDR3: CASSTTSGRRTNYGYTF
D: TRBD1; V: TRBV7-8; size: few; J: TRBJ2-7; DNA: TGTGCCAGCAGCTTAGGCGGGACAGGATCTTACGAGCAGTACTTC; CDR3: CASSLGGTGSYEQYF
D: .; V: TRBV11-3; size: .; J: TRBJ2-1; DNA: TGTGCCAGCAGCCCCTACGGGATTGGGGGGGGCCGTAATGAGCAGTTCTTC; CDR3: CASSPYGIGGGRNEQFF
D: .; V: TRBV19; size: .; J: TRBJ2-7; DNA: TGTGCCAGTAGTATACACTTGGACTCGGCGGAAGAGCAGTACTTC; CDR3: CASSIHLDSAEEQYF
D: TRBD1; V: TRBV3-1/TRBV3-2; size: .; J: TRBJ1-1; DNA: TGTGCCAGCCCTCGAACAAGGGAGGACAGGTACCTCCCTGAAGCTTTCTTT; CDR3: CASPRTREDRYLPEAFF
D: .; V: TRBV3-1/TRBV3-2; size: .; J: TRBJ1-2; DNA: TGTGCCAGCAGCCAATGGGGAGCCCGAGGGAACTATGGCTACACCTTC; CDR3: CASSQWGARGNYGYTF
D: TRBD2; V: TRBV19; size: .; J: TRBJ2-3; DNA: TGTGCCACCGCCCCAGCGGGGGGCGCACTCTCAGATACGCAGTATTTT; CDR3: CATAPAGGALSDTQYF
D: .; V: TRBV10-3; size: .; J: TRBJ1-6; DNA: TGTGCCATCAGTGAGGGAGACAGAAGCAATTCACCCCTCCACTTT; CDR3: CAISEGDRSNSPLHF
D: TRBD1; V: TRBV7-2; size: once; J: TRBJ1-5; DNA: TGTGCCAGCAGCTTAAACAGGGGTAGTCAGCCCCAGCATTTT; CDR3: CASSLNRGSQPQHF
D: .; V: TRBV9; size: .; J: TRBJ2-7; DNA: TGTGCCAGCAGCCGAGACAGCTTCAGGGACGAGCAGTACTTC; CDR3: CASSRDSFRDEQYF
D: .; V: TRBV6-6; size: .; J: TRBJ1-5; DNA: TGTGCCAGCAGGCCCCGACATCTAGCAAATCAGCCCCAGCATTTT; CDR3: CASRPRHLANQPQHF
D: .; V: TRBV19; size: .; J: TRBJ1-6; DNA: TGTGCCAGTAGTCACCAGTCCTATAATTCACCCCTCCACTTT; CDR3: CASSHQSYNSPLHF
D: TRBD1; V: TRBV28; size: .; J: TRBJ2-3; DNA: TGTGCCAGCAGTTCCCCCTCAGACAGGGGGGTGACAAAGGGGTATTTT; CDR3: CASSSPSDRGVTKGYF
D: TRBD2; V: TRBV29-1; size: .; J: TRBJ2-7; DNA: TGCAGCGTTCAGGGACTAGCGGACCTAACACAATACGAGCAGTACTTC; CDR3: CSVQGLADLTQYEQYF
D: TRBD1; V: TRBV19; size: .; J: TRBJ1-1; DNA: TGTGCCAGTAGTAATTCCGGGACAGGGACTGAAGCTTTCTTT; CDR3: CASSNSGTGTEAFF
D: .; V: TRBV6-4; size: .; J: TRBJ2-3; DNA: TGTGCCAGCAGTTACTCGTCAGGAGATACGCAGTATTTT; CDR3: CASSYSSGDTQYF
D: .; V: TRBV7-9; size: .; J: TRBJ1-1; DNA: TGTGCCAGCAGCCCTAGACTGAACACTGAAGCTTTCTTT; CDR3: CASSPRLNTEAFF
D: TRBD2; V: TRBV7-9; size: .; J: TRBJ2-5; DNA: TGTGCCAGCAGCCTCGGACTAGCGGGACAAGAGACCCAGTACTTC; CDR3: CASSLGLAGQETQYF
D: TRBD1; V: TRBV12-3/TRBV12-4; size: .; J: TRBJ1-2; DNA: TGTGCCAGCAGTTTGAGACAGGGAGGCTACACCTTC; CDR3: CASSLRQGGYTF
D: .; V: TRBV27; size: .; J: TRBJ1-6; DNA: TGTGCCAGCAGTTCTCTTCGAGGGAGGGGGTCCTATAATTCACCCCTCCACTTT; CDR3: CASSSLRGRGSYNSPLHF
D: TRBD1; V: TRBV4-2; size: .; J: TRBJ1-2; DNA: TGTGCCAGCAGCCATCTGGGACAGGGGGTTGGCTACACCTTC; CDR3: CASSHLGQGVGYTF
D: .; V: TRBV9; size: .; J: TRBJ1-2; DNA: TGTGCCAGCAGCGCACTACTTACTAACTATGGCTACACCTTC; CDR3: CASSALLTNYGYTF
D: TRBD2; V: TRBV7-2; size: .; J: TRBJ2-3; DNA: TGTGCCAGCAGCGGCGGACTAGCGGGATCAAGAGATACGCAGTATTTT; CDR3: CASSGGLAGSRDTQYF
D: TRBD1; V: TRBV30; size: .; J: TRBJ1-2; DNA: TGTGCCTGGAGGGACAGGGTATATGGCTACACCTTC; CDR3: CAWRDRVYGYTF
D: .; V: TRBV2; size: few; J: TRBJ1-1; DNA: TGTATATCTAGGGGTCTATCTTCTGAAGCTTTCTTT; CDR3: CISRGLSSEAFF
D: .; V: TRBV18; size: .; J: TRBJ1-1; DNA: TGTGCCAGCTCACCAGATCCGGGACACTTTGAAGCTTTCTTT; CDR3: CASSPDPGHFEAFF
D: .; V: TRBV5-1; size: .; J: TRBJ2-4; DNA: TGCGCCAGCAGCTTGTCTGCACTAGCCAAAAACATTCAGTACTTC; CDR3: CASSLSALAKNIQYF
D: TRBD1; V: TRBV6-6; size: .; J: TRBJ1-5; DNA: TGTGCCAGCAGTGTCGGACAGGATTATAGCAATCAGCCCCAGCATTTT; CDR3: CASSVGQDYSNQPQHF
D: TRBD2; V: TRBV5-6; size: .; J: TRBJ2-1; DNA: TGTGCCAGCAGCCAGACTCTAGCGGGCGACTACAATGAGCAGTTCTTC; CDR3: CASSQTLAGDYNEQFF
D: TRBD1; V: TRBV4-2; size: .; J: TRBJ1-2; DNA: TGTGCCAGCAGCCCAGGACAGGGGATGGATGGCTACACCTTC; CDR3: CASSPGQGMDGYTF
D: .; V: TRBV4-2; size: .; J: TRBJ1-6; DNA: TGTGCCAGCAGCCAAGATACGGGGAGTTACAACTTT; CDR3: CASSQDTGSYNF
D: .; V: TRBV24-1; size: .; J: TRBJ2-1; DNA: TGTGCCACCAGTGATTTGAGGGGAAACTCCTACAATGGGCAGTTCTTC; CDR3: CATSDLRGNSYNGQFF
D: .; V: TRBV7-9; size: few; J: TRBJ1-2; DNA: TGTGCCAGCAGCTCTCTTCCGGGGTTTCGAGAAGGCTACACCTTC; CDR3: CASSSLPGFREGYTF
D: .; V: TRBV5-4; size: many; J: TRBJ2-7; DNA: TGTGCCAGCAGGGTGGATCAGGGAAACTACGAGCAGTACTTC; CDR3: CASRVDQGNYEQYF
D: TRBD1; V: TRBV18; size: .; J: TRBJ2-2; DNA: TGTGCCAGCTCACTCAACCTGGACAGGGATACCGGGGAGCTGTTTTTT; CDR3: CASSLNLDRDTGELFF
D: TRBD1; V: TRBV2; size: .; J: TRBJ1-1; DNA: TGTGCCAGCACGACAGGGTTCACTGAAGCTTTCTTT; CDR3: CASTTGFTEAFF
D: .; V: TRBV4-3; size: .; J: TRBJ2-1; DNA: TGCGCCAGCAGCCAAGGGGTTTACGGGTACAATGAGCAGTTCTTC; CDR3: CASSQGVYGYNEQFF
D: TRBD1; V: TRBV7-2; size: .; J: TRBJ2-5; DNA: TGTGCCAGCAGAACCGGGACAGGGGAAGAGACCCAGTACTTC; CDR3: CASRTGTGEETQYF
D: .; V: TRBV19; size: .; J: TRBJ1-5; DNA: TGTGCCAGTAGTTCAAACAATCAGCCCCAGCATTTT; CDR3: CASSSNNQPQHF
D: TRBD1; V: TRBV5-8; size: many; J: TRBJ2-7; DNA: TGTGCCAGCAGCTTGGGGACAGGGAGGCAGGCCTACGAGCAGTACTTC; CDR3: CASSLGTGRQAYEQYF
D: TRBD2; V: TRBV11-2; size: once; J: TRBJ2-2; DNA: TGTGCCAGCAGCTTAAGACTAGCGGGGGAAGCGAACACCGGGGAGCTGTTTTTT; CDR3: CASSLRLAGEANTGELFF
D: TRBD1; V: TRBV2; size: .; J: TRBJ1-4; DNA: TGTGCCAGCAGTAGGGGGCAGATCCCCGTTAATGAAAAACTGTTTTTT; CDR3: CASSRGQIPVNEKLFF